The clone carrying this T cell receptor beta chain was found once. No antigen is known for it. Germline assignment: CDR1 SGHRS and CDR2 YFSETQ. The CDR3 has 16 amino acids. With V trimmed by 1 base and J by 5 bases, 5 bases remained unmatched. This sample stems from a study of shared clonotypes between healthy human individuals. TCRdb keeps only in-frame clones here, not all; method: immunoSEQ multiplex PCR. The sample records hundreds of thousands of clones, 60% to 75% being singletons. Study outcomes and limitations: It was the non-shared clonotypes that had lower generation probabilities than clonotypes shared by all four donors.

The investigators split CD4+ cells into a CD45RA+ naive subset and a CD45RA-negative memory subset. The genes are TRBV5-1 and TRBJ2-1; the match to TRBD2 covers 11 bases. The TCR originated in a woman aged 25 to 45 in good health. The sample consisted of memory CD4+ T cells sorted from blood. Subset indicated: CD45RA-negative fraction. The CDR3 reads CASSLSSGRTDNEQFF. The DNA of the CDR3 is TGCGCCAGCAGCTTGTCTAGCGGGAGGACCGACAATGAGCAGTTCTTC.